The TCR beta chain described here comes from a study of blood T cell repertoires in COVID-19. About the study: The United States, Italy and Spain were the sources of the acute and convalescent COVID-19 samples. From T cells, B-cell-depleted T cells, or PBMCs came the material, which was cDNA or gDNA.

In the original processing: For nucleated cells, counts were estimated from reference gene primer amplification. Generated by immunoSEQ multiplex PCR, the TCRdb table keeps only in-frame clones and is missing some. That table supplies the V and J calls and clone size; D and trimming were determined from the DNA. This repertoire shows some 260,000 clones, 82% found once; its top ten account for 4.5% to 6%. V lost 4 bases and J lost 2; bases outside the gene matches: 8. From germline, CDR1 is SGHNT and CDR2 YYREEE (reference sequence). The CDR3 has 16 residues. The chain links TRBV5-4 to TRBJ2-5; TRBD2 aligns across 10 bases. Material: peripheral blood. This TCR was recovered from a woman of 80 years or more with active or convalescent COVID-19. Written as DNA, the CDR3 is TGTGCCAGCAGCCCACTAGCGGGATTAGGGCAAGAGACCCAGTACTTC. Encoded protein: CASSPLAGLGQETQYF. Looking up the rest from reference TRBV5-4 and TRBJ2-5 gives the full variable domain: ETGVTQSPTHLIKTRGQQVTLRCSSQSGHNTVSWYQQALGQGPQFIFQYYREEENGRGNFPPRFSGLQFPNYSSELNVNALELDDSALYLCASSPLAGLGQETQYFGPGTRLLVL.